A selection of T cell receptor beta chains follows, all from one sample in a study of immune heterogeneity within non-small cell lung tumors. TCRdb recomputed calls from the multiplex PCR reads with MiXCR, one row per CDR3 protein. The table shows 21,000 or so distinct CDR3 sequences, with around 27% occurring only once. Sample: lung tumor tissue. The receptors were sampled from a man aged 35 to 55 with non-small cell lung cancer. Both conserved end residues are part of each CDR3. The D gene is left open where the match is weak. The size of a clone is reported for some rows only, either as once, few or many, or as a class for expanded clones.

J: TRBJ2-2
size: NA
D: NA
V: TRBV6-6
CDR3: CASSYPVTGELFF
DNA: TGTGCCAGCAGTTACCCTGTCACCGGGGAGCTGTTTTTT

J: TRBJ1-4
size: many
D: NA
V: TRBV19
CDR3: CASSHSGEKLFF
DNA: TGTGCCAGTAGCCACTCGGGCGAAAAACTGTTTTTT

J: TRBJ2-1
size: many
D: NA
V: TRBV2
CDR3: CASRIVRANEQFF
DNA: TGTGCCAGCCGAATCGTCAGGGCCAATGAGCAGTTCTTC

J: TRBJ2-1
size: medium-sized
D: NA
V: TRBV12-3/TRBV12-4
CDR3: CASRNQRYEQFF
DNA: TGTGCCAGCAGAAACCAGCGGTATGAGCAGTTCTTC

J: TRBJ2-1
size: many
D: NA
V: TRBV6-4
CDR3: CASSALAQGDEQFF
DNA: TGTGCCAGCAGTGCACTAGCTCAGGGGGATGAGCAGTTCTTC

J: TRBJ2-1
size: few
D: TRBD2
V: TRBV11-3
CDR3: CASSLGGRAHNEQFF
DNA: TGTGCCAGCAGCTTAGGGGGGAGGGCCCACAATGAGCAGTTCTTC

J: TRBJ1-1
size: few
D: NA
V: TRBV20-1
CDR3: CSATSGHSEAFF
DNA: TGCAGTGCCACGTCCGGACACAGTGAAGCTTTCTTT

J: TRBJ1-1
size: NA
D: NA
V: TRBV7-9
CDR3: CASSFDGSMNTEAFF
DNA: TGTGCCAGCAGCTTCGACGGAAGCATGAACACTGAAGCTTTCTTT

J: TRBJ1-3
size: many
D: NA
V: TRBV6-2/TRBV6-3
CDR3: CASRPRDSSGNTIYF
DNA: TGTGCCAGCAGACCCAGGGATAGCTCTGGAAACACCATATATTTT

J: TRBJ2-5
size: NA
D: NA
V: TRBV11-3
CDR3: CASSLGISSGGEETQYF
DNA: TGTGCCAGCAGCTTAGGTATTAGTTCGGGCGGCGAAGAGACCCAGTACTTC

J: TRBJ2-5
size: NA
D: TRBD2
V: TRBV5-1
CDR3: CDSSLVSGLAGIQETQYF
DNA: TGCGACAGCAGCTTGGTATCGGGACTAGCGGGAATACAAGAGACCCAGTACTTC

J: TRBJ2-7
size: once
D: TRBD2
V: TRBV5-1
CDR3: CASSPGGGGFYEQYF
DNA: TGCGCCAGCAGCCCCGGTGGGGGGGGTTTCTACGAGCAGTACTTC

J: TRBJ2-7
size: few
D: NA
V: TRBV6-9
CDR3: CTSSYYPAGRSYEQYF
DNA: TGTACCAGCAGTTACTACCCCGCGGGCCGATCCTACGAGCAGTACTTC

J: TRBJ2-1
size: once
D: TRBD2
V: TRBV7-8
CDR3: CASSPRVAGETEQLF
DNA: TGTGCCAGCAGCCCTAGAGTAGCGGGAGAGACAGAGCAGTTGTTC

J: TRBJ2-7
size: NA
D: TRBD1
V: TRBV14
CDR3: CASSQDPGQGGLEQYF
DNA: TGTGCCAGCAGCCAAGATCCTGGACAGGGCGGACTCGAGCAGTACTTC

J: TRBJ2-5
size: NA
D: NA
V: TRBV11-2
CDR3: CASSLGVASTRETQYF
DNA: TGTGCCAGCAGCTTAGGGGTAGCGTCCACCAGGGAGACCCAGTACTTC

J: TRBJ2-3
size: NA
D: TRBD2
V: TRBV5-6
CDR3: CASSLVTSGTSDTQYF
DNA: TGTGCCAGCAGCTTGGTGACTAGCGGGACGTCAGATACGCAGTATTTT

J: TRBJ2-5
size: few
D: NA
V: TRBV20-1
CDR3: CSARVLTPPFETQYF
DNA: TGCAGTGCTAGAGTGTTGACTCCCCCGTTTGAGACCCAGTACTTC

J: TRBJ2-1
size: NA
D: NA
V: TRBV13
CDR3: CASSLAGGNEQFF
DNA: TGTGCCAGCAGCTTAGCTGGGGGCAATGAGCAGTTCTTC

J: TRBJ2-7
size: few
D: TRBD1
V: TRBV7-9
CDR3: CASSFPRTGGYEQYF
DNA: TGTGCCAGCAGCTTTCCCAGGACAGGGGGGTACGAGCAGTACTTC

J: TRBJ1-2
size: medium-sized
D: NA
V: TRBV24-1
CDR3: CATSGEGFGYGYTF
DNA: TGTGCCACCAGTGGGGAGGGTTTTGGCTATGGCTACACCTTC

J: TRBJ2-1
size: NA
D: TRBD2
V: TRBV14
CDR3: CASSQDRGLAQFF
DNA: TGTGCCAGCAGCCAAGATCGAGGACTAGCCCAGTTCTTC